The rows below give T cell receptor beta chains drawn from one sample of a study of human T cells and chemical hapten exposure. TCRdb recomputed calls from the 5' RACE reads with MiXCR, one row per CDR3 protein. The sample has roughly 110,000 distinct CDR3 sequences; approximately 19% are singletons. These receptors originate from a human donor in good health. Each CDR3 is given with its conserved first and last residue. Fields, in order: V gene, clone size, D gene, J gene, CDR3 protein, CDR3 DNA. D genes are given only for firm matches. Clone size is stated in some rows and not others, as once, few, many or a class when expanded.

>TRBV2|few|TRBD1|TRBJ1-1
CASSEGGGTVTEAFF
TGTGCCAGCAGTGAAGGAGGCGGGACAGTCACTGAAGCTTTCTTT
>TRBV28|few|-|TRBJ2-7
CASGPGGGSEQYF
TGTGCCAGCGGGCCTGGAGGGGGCTCCGAGCAGTACTTC
>TRBV3-1|few|-|TRBJ1-1
CASSPRREANTEAFF
TGTGCCAGCAGCCCTAGGAGGGAGGCCAACACTGAAGCTTTCTTT
>TRBV5-1|-|-|TRBJ2-5
CASSRRGGNRQAQETQYF
TGCGCCAGCAGCCGGAGGGGGGGTAACCGCCAGGCACAAGAGACCCAGTACTTC
>TRBV28|-|-|TRBJ1-4
CASSLTDEKLFF
TGTGCCAGCAGTTTAACAGACGAAAAACTGTTTTTT
>TRBV30|-|TRBD1|TRBJ1-1
CAWTVPGQGTNTEAFF
TGTGCCTGGACGGTCCCGGGACAGGGGACGAACACTGAAGCTTTCTTT
>TRBV7-9|few|TRBD2|TRBJ2-3
CASSFRASGAPSTDTQYF
TGTGCCAGCAGCTTTCGGGCTAGCGGAGCTCCTAGCACAGATACGCAGTATTTT
>TRBV4-1|once|-|TRBJ2-2
CASSLRDGYTGELFF
TGCGCCAGCAGCCTCCGGGACGGATACACCGGGGAGCTGTTTTTT
>TRBV28|-|TRBD2|TRBJ2-7
CASKGPSGGASYEQYF
TGTGCCAGCAAGGGGCCTAGCGGGGGTGCCTCCTACGAGCAGTACTTC
>TRBV18|few|-|TRBJ1-2
CASSPPVNYGYTF
TGTGCCAGCTCACCACCGGTCAACTATGGCTACACCTTC
>TRBV11-2|few|TRBD1|TRBJ2-1
CASSSRVADRGFPREQFF
TGTGCCAGCAGCTCCCGGGTAGCGGACAGGGGATTTCCGCGTGAGCAGTTCTTC
>TRBV4-1|-|-|TRBJ1-2
CASSQGSRVGYTF
TGCGCCAGCAGCCAAGGTTCCCGAGTCGGCTACACCTTC
>TRBV28|-|TRBD1|TRBJ1-2
CASSKDRGLAAGYGYTF
TGTGCCAGCAGCAAGGACAGGGGGCTAGCCGCTGGGTATGGCTACACCTTC
>TRBV11-1|many|TRBD1|TRBJ2-2
CASSKGTGYITGELFF
TGTGCCAGCAGCAAGGGGACAGGGTACATCACCGGGGAGCTGTTTTTT
>TRBV4-1|many|-|TRBJ2-3
CASSQPGGTDTQYF
TGCGCCAGCAGCCAACCGGGAGGCACAGATACGCAGTATTTT
>TRBV7-2|-|TRBD2|TRBJ2-1
CASTGSGSSYNEQFF
TGTGCCAGCACCGGTAGCGGGAGCTCCTACAATGAGCAGTTCTTC
>TRBV27|few|TRBD2|TRBJ2-5
CASSPSGLAGGRETQYF
TGTGCCAGCAGTCCATCGGGACTAGCGGGAGGGAGAGAGACCCAGTACTTC
>TRBV11-1|-|-|TRBJ2-7
CASSLSGDYEQYF
TGTGCCAGCAGCTTATCAGGGGATTACGAGCAGTACTTC
>TRBV10-3|-|TRBD2|TRBJ2-7
CAISESRQRESPYEQYF
TGTGCCATCAGTGAGTCACGCCAGCGGGAGAGTCCCTACGAGCAGTACTTC
>TRBV18|few|-|TRBJ1-5
CASSQMPGTDQQPQHF
TGTGCCAGCTCACAGATGCCCGGGACGGATCAACAGCCCCAGCATTTT
>TRBV7-2|many|-|TRBJ1-1
CASSLARGRNTEAFF
TGTGCCAGCAGCTTAGCGCGGGGTCGGAACACTGAAGCTTTCTTT
>TRBV27|few|TRBD2|TRBJ2-7
CASSFVPLSSGRAGYEQYF
TGTGCCAGCAGTTTTGTCCCGTTGTCTAGCGGGAGGGCCGGGTACGAGCAGTACTTC
>TRBV13|-|TRBD1|TRBJ2-2
CASSPGTAGELFF
TGTGCCAGCAGCCCAGGGACAGCCGGGGAGCTGTTTTTT
>TRBV29-1|-|-|TRBJ2-5
CSVVEVGETQYF
TGCAGCGTTGTAGAGGTTGGAGAGACCCAGTACTTC
>TRBV4-1|-|TRBD2|TRBJ2-3
CASSHHGTSGSTDTQYF
TGCGCCAGCAGCCACCATGGGACTAGCGGTAGCACAGATACGCAGTATTTT
>TRBV5-4|few|-|TRBJ1-2
CASSLVVLNYGYTF
TGTGCCAGCAGTTTGGTCGTGTTGAACTATGGCTACACCTTC
>TRBV7-8|-|-|TRBJ2-7
CASSRGARREQYF
TGTGCCAGCAGCCGCGGGGCCCGACGGGAGCAGTACTTC
>TRBV6-2/TRBV6-3|few|-|TRBJ2-2
CASSYSGGNTGELFF
TGTGCCAGCAGTTACTCAGGAGGAAACACCGGGGAGCTGTTTTTT
>TRBV5-5|-|-|TRBJ2-3
CASSLVPGRSTDTQYF
TGTGCCAGCAGCTTGGTTCCAGGGCGGTCCACAGATACGCAGTATTTT
>TRBV3-1|few|-|TRBJ2-1
CASSQDRGRGGEQFF
TGTGCCAGCAGCCAAGATCGCGGGCGGGGCGGTGAGCAGTTCTTC
>TRBV10-3|few|-|TRBJ2-3
CAISESTDTQYF
TGTGCCATCAGTGAGTCAACAGATACGCAGTATTTT
>TRBV4-1|-|-|TRBJ1-4
CASSPGSYEKLFF
TGCGCCAGCAGCCCAGGGAGCTACGAAAAACTGTTTTTT
>TRBV12-3/TRBV12-4|few|-|TRBJ2-1
CASSWGGLEEQFF
TGTGCCAGCAGTTGGGGCGGGTTAGAGGAGCAGTTCTTC
>TRBV20-1|few|-|TRBJ1-5
CSVAGGINQPQHF
TGCAGTGTCGCGGGTGGTATAAATCAGCCCCAGCATTTT
>TRBV18|many|TRBD2|TRBJ2-3
CASSPPLAGADTQYF
TGTGCCAGCTCACCACCGCTAGCGGGGGCAGATACGCAGTATTTT
>TRBV11-1|few|TRBD2|TRBJ2-3
CASTSGRAADTQYF
TGTGCCAGCACCAGCGGGAGGGCCGCAGATACGCAGTATTTT
>TRBV10-3|-|TRBD2|TRBJ2-5
CAISDSSGRPSGVSTQYF
TGTGCCATCAGTGATAGTAGCGGGAGGCCCTCGGGGGTTTCGACCCAGTACTTC
>TRBV5-1|-|-|TRBJ2-7
CASSHPGQTYEQYF
TGCGCCAGCAGCCATCCGGGACAAACCTACGAGCAGTACTTC
>TRBV12-3/TRBV12-4|-|-|TRBJ1-5
CASSFRYGNQPQHF
TGTGCCAGCAGTTTTAGATACGGAAATCAGCCCCAGCATTTT
>TRBV28|-|-|TRBJ2-7
CASSPSRPSYGEQYF
TGTGCCAGCAGCCCGTCTCGCCCTTCCTATGGCGAGCAGTACTTC
>TRBV2|-|TRBD2|TRBJ2-3
CASSEEGLADTDTQYF
TGTGCCAGCAGTGAGGAGGGTCTAGCGGACACAGATACGCAGTATTTT
>TRBV5-1|many|-|TRBJ2-6
CASSLELSGANVLTF
TGCGCCAGCAGCTTGGAACTTTCTGGGGCCAACGTCCTGACTTTC
>TRBV7-9|-|TRBD2|TRBJ2-7
CASSLGLESPYEQYF
TGTGCCAGCAGCCTGGGACTAGAATCCCCCTACGAGCAGTACTTC
>TRBV5-1|few|-|TRBJ2-7
CASSAGRTYEQYF
TGCGCCAGCAGCGCGGGGAGGACCTACGAGCAGTACTTC
>TRBV12-3/TRBV12-4|-|-|TRBJ2-4
CASSYHQGLKNIQYF
TGTGCCAGCAGCTATCACCAGGGACTCAAAAACATTCAGTACTTC
>TRBV29-1|-|-|TRBJ2-3
CSVEYLDTQYF
TGCAGCGTTGAATATCTAGATACGCAGTATTTT
>TRBV7-2|-|-|TRBJ1-5
CASSLGRNQPQHF
TGTGCCAGCAGCTTAGGTCGCAATCAGCCCCAGCATTTT
>TRBV2|-|-|TRBJ2-1
CASSSWDQKFF
TGTGCCAGCAGTAGCTGGGACCAAAAATTCTTC
>TRBV2|few|-|TRBJ2-7
CASSVQGDEQYF
TGTGCCAGCAGTGTTCAGGGTGACGAGCAGTACTTC
>TRBV7-8|few|-|TRBJ1-2
CASSFGRRTVYTF
TGTGCCAGCAGCTTTGGACGGCGAACGGTCTACACCTTC
>TRBV14|few|-|TRBJ1-4
CASSGLREKLFF
TGTGCCAGCAGCGGGTTACGAGAAAAACTGTTTTTT
>TRBV29-1|few|TRBD1|TRBJ1-2
CSVETGTGGIGYTF
TGCAGCGTTGAAACCGGGACAGGGGGAATTGGCTACACCTTC
>TRBV15|-|-|TRBJ1-6
CATSGKRGSYNSPLHF
TGTGCCACCAGCGGGAAGCGGGGCTCCTATAATTCACCCCTCCACTTT
>TRBV11-2|-|TRBD1|TRBJ2-1
CASSSQGARSNEQFF
TGTGCCAGCAGCTCCCAGGGGGCTCGAAGCAATGAGCAGTTCTTC
>TRBV20-1|few|-|TRBJ2-7
CSARDRTTLSYEQYF
TGCAGTGCTAGAGATCGAACTACCCTCTCCTACGAGCAGTACTTC